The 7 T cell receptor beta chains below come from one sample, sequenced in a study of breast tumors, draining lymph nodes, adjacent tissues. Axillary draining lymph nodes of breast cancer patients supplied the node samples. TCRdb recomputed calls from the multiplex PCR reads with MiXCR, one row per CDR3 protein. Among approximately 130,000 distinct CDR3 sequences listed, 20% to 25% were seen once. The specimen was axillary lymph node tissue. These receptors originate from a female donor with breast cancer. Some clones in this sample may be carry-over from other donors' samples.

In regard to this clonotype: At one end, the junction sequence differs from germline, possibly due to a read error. In DNA form, the CDR3 reads TGTGCCACCGGCAGGGATCTTGGCAGGGGGCATCGAGCGGGAGGGTACAATGAGCAGTTCTTC. Its translation: CATGRDLGRGHRAGGYNEQFF. The chain combines TRBV15 with TRBJ2-1, with 10 bases that match TRBD2. CDR1 is LNHNV and CDR2 is YYDKDF in the germline V gene (reference sequence). The CDR3 consists of 21 residues.

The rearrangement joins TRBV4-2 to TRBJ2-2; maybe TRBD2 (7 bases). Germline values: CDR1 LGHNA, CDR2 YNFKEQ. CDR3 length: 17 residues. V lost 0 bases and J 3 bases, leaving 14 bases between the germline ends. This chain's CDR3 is CASSQDEGGGDTGELFF. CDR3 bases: TGTGCCAGCAGCCAAGATGAAGGAGGGGGGGACACCGGGGAGCTGTTTTTT.

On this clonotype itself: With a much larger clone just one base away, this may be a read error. The CDR3 loop reads CASIWEGGEETQYF. As DNA, the CDR3 is TGTGCCAGCATATGGGAAGGGGGCGAAGAGACCCAGTACTTC. This chain links TRBV2 with TRBJ2-5, with TRBD1 matching 7 bases. V lost 7 bases, J lost 3 bases, and 8 bases stayed unmatched. Germline-derived CDR1 and CDR2 are SNHLY and FYNNEI. The CDR3 contains 14 residues.

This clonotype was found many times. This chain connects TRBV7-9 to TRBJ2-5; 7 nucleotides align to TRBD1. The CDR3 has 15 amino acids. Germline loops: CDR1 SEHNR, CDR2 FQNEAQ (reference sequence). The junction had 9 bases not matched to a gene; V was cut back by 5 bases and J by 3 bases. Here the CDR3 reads CASSVQGTAKETQYF. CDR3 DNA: TGTGCCAGCAGCGTACAGGGGACGGCAAAAGAGACCCAGTACTTC.

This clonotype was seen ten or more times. The CDR3 is CASSLVIEETQYF. As DNA, the CDR3 is TGTGCCAGCAGCTTAGTTATAGAAGAGACCCAGTACTTC. The J gene is TRBJ2-5, the V gene TRBV11-3; D not resolved. CDR1 and CDR2 from the germline V gene are SGHNT and YENEEA. CDR3 length: 13 amino acids. Trimming cost V 1 base and J 3 bases, with 6 bases left between them.

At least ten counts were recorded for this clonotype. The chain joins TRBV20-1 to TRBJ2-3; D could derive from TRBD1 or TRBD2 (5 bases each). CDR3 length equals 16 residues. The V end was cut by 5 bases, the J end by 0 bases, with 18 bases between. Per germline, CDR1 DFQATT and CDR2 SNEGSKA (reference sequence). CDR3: CSAGPTGTPSTDTQYF. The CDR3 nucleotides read TGCAGTGCTGGGCCGACCGGGACCCCCAGCACAGATACGCAGTATTTT.

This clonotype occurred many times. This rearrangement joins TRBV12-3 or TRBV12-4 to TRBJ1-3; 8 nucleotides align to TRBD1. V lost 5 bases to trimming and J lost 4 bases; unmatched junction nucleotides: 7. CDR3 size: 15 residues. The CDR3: CASSPGTGPGNTIYF. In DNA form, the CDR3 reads TGTGCCAGCAGTCCCGGGACAGGCCCCGGAAACACCATATATTTT.